The 20 T cell receptor beta chains below all came from one sample that was sequenced in a study of cytomegalovirus exposure and HLA in healthy donors. Researchers ran the PCR with 60 Vbeta and 13 Jbeta primers. Method: immunoSEQ multiplex PCR; TCRdb's copy keeps in-frame clones and lacks some. Of about 200,000 clones in the sample, approximately 86% are singletons; the top ten hold roughly 0.34%. What was sequenced was PBMCs. The receptor set was obtained from a woman in her twenties or thirties in good health and CMV-seronegative.

V is TRBV5-1 and J is TRBJ2-7; D is perhaps TRBD2 (6 bases). The V end lost 4 bases, the J end lost 2 bases, and 13 bases lay between the germline ends. The CDR3 runs 14 residues. The germline V gene has CDR1 SGHRS and CDR2 YFSETQ. The CDR3 nucleotides are TGCGCCAGCAGCCAGGACGGGGGAACCTACGAGCAGTACTTC. Protein sequence: CASSQDGGTYEQYF.

This chain links TRBV2 with TRBJ2-1, with 7 bases matching TRBD2. The germline gives CDR1 SNHLY, CDR2 FYNNEI. The CDR3 has 15 residues. The trim removed 6 bases at V and 2 bases at J, leaving 7 bases unmatched. The CDR3 here is CASSVSGSPYNEQFF. The CDR3 coding sequence is TGTGCCAGCAGCGTTAGCGGGTCCCCCTACAATGAGCAGTTCTTC.

The genes are TRBV6-5 and TRBJ2-2; TRBD2 might be the D (5 bases). This CDR3 is 15 amino acids long. Between the trimmed V and J ends, which lost 6 bases and 4 bases, there was a span of 15 bases. The germline V gene has CDR1 MNHEY and CDR2 SVGAGI. CDR3 sequence (DNA): TGTGCCAGCAGCTACAACCGGGATGGCACCGGGGAGCTGTTTTTT. It is translated as CASSYNRDGTGELFF.

In its sample, this clone was seen once. The V call is TRBV7-9, the J call TRBJ2-3, with D perhaps matching TRBD1 (5 bases). Germline V gives CDR1 SEHNR, CDR2 FQNEAQ (reference sequence). The CDR3 length is 14 residues. Trimming removed 5 bases from V and 2 bases from J, with 11 bases in between. The CDR3 nucleotides are TGTGCCAGCAGCGAACCAGGGTACACAGATACGCAGTATTTT. It is translated as CASSEPGYTDTQYF.

On this clone itself: The identical CDR3 is also encoded by other nucleotide sequences in the sample. This chain uses TRBV18 with TRBJ1-2, with a tentative D call TRBD1 (6 bases). From germline, CDR1 is KGHSH and CDR2 LQKENI. V shed 6 bases and J shed 4 bases, with 18 bases lying between them. The CDR3 spans 15 residues. The CDR3 is CASSPTGGSVYGYTF. The DNA of the CDR3 is TGTGCCAGCTCCCCAACGGGGGGCAGTGTCTATGGCTACACCTTC.

The chain recombines TRBV7-8 with TRBJ1-1, with a weak D call TRBD1 (6 bases). CDR1 is SGHVS, CDR2 FQNEAQ, per germline. Trimming left V 4 bases short and J 3 bases short, with 18 bases between. The CDR3 is 16 amino acids. CDR3 sequence (DNA): TGTGCCAGCAGCTATCGCACGGGGGAGGGGGACACTGAAGCTTTCTTT. It specifies CASSYRTGEGDTEAFF.

The chain joins TRBV29-1 to TRBJ2-1; TRBD2 might be the D (6 bases). This CDR3 is 14 amino acids long. Per the germline V gene, CDR1 is SQVTM and CDR2 is ANQGSEA. Trimming took 5 bases from V and 6 from J, leaving 17 bases between them. The CDR3 DNA follows: TGCAGCGTTATGCGCGGGACTGAAGGCAATGAGCAGTTCTTC. Translating it yields CSVMRGTEGNEQFF.

The gene calls are TRBV7-3 and TRBJ2-1, with D unclear. The CDR3 sequence is 13 residues long. Germline V gene sequence: CDR1 SGHTA, CDR2 FQGTGA. V shed 3 bases and J shed 5 bases, with 8 bases lying between them. The CDR3: CASSFSMNNEQFF. The CDR3 DNA follows: TGTGCCAGCAGCTTTAGCATGAACAATGAGCAGTTCTTC.

The CDR3 coding sequence is TGTGCCAGCAGCCGCAGGGGGGCCGGGGAGCTGTTTTTT. It yields the protein CASSRRGAGELFF. This sequence joins TRBV4-2 and TRBJ2-2; perhaps TRBD1 as D (7 bases). CDR1 is LGHNA, CDR2 YNFKEQ, per germline. V lost 4 bases, J lost 6 bases, and 9 bases lay in between. The CDR3 covers 13 residues.

The genes are TRBV7-9 and TRBJ2-2, with D unclear. V lost 1 base and J lost 10, with 7 bases in between. Germline CDR1 is SEHNR and CDR2 is FQNEAQ (reference sequence). The CDR3 totals 12 residues. The CDR3 loop reads CASSLEATELFF. In DNA form, the CDR3 reads TGTGCCAGCAGCTTAGAAGCTACGGAGCTGTTTTTT.

This clone was seen only a few times. The chain recombines TRBV6-1 with TRBJ2-7, with 9 bases that match TRBD2. The CDR3 spans 13 residues. V lost 6 bases, J lost 7 bases, and 7 bases stayed unmatched. Germline CDR1 MNHNS, CDR2 SASEGT. For the CDR3, the DNA is TGTGCCAGCAGGACTAGCGGACGCCTTGAGCAGTACTTC. It is translated as CASRTSGRLEQYF.

This sequence joins TRBV11-2 and TRBJ2-2; tentative D call: TRBD2 (5 bases). Germline V lookup: CDR1 SGHAT, CDR2 FQNNGV. V gave up 8 bases and J gave up 6 bases, with 16 bases separating them. The CDR3 covers 14 residues. CDR3 sequence (DNA): TGTGCCAGCCGATTGAGGGCGGCGCCCGGGGAGCTGTTTTTT. As protein: CASRLRAAPGELFF.

V and J are TRBV29-1 and TRBJ2-3; 7 bases line up with TRBD2. There are 18 residues in the CDR3. V trimming: 0 bases; J trimming: 1 base; junction bases outside the gene matches: 13. The V gene's germline CDR1 is SQVTM and CDR2 ANQGSEA. The CDR3: CSVEDRQGRGRGTDTQYF. The CDR3 DNA follows: TGCAGCGTTGAAGATCGGCAAGGGAGGGGCCGGGGCACAGATACGCAGTATTTT.

This chain joins TRBV14 and TRBJ2-7; TRBD2 agrees at 13 bases. Germline V lookup: CDR1 SGHDN, CDR2 FVKESK. The CDR3 runs 15 residues. Trimming removed 0 bases from V and 10 bases from J; junction bases left unmatched: 6. The CDR3: CASSQDSTSGRAQYF. CDR3 in DNA: TGTGCCAGCAGCCAAGATAGTACTAGCGGGAGGGCCCAGTACTTC.

The chain is built from TRBV5-1 and TRBJ2-2, with TRBD2 as a possible D gene (5 bases). V lost 10 bases and J lost 1, with 17 bases in between. The CDR3 covers 15 residues. Germline V gene sequence: CDR1 SGHRS, CDR2 YFSETQ. The CDR3 DNA follows: TGCGCCGGAAAGGACTCACTCGGGAACACCGGGGAGCTGTTTTTT. This gives the protein CAGKDSLGNTGELFF. Using reference TRBV5-1 and TRBJ2-2 for the parts outside the CDR3, the full variable domain is KAGVTQTPRYLIKTRGQQVTLSCSPISGHRSVSWYQQTPGQGLQFLFEYFSETQRNKGNFPGRFSGRQFSNSRSEMNVSTLELGDSALYLCAGKDSLGNTGELFFGEGSRLTVL.

The chain uses TRBV7-8 and TRBJ2-2, with TRBD1 matching 8 bases. Germline V gives CDR1 SGHVS, CDR2 FQNEAQ. CDR3 length: 15 amino acids. The V and J ends lost 5 bases and 5 bases, in that order; junction bases with no gene match: 7. CDR3 sequence (DNA): TGTGCCAGCAGCCTAACAGGGGGGATAACCGGGGAGCTGTTTTTT. Translation: CASSLTGGITGELFF. The variable domain in full, completed from reference TRBV7-8 and TRBJ2-2, reads GAGVSQSPRYKVAKRGQDVALRCDPISGHVSLFWYQQALGQGPEFLTYFQNEAQLDKSGLPSDRFFAERPEGSVSTLKIQRTQQEDSAVYLCASSLTGGITGELFFGEGSRLTVL.

This rearrangement joins TRBV6-6 to TRBJ1-1; 7 positions match TRBD1. J gave up 7 bases and V 0 bases, and 2 bases lay outside the gene matches. Germline lookup yields CDR1 MNHNY and CDR2 SVGAGI (reference sequence). The CDR3 length is 13 residues. CDR3 sequence (DNA): TGTGCCAGCAGTTACTCCAGGGACAGTGAAGCTTTCTTT. This sequence encodes CASSYSRDSEAFF.

The chain is built from TRBV27 and TRBJ1-1; possibly TRBD1 for D (5 bases). CDR1 is MNHEY and CDR2 is SMNVEV in the germline V gene (reference sequence). CDR3 size: 15 residues. The germline V and J ends were trimmed by 0 bases and 0 bases, with 8 bases remaining between them. CDR3 DNA sequence: TGTGCCAGCAGTTTATCTAAGGGGTTGAACACTGAAGCTTTCTTT. This translates into CASSLSKGLNTEAFF.

The genes are TRBV9 and TRBJ2-1; TRBD2 might be the D (6 bases). V lost 4 bases and J lost 3, with 11 bases in between. CDR1 and CDR2 from the germline V gene are SGDLS and YYNGEE. This CDR3 spans 14 amino acids. CDR3 residues: CASSPTTSYNEQFF. The CDR3 bases are TGTGCCAGCAGCCCGACGACTAGCTACAATGAGCAGTTCTTC.

This chain uses TRBV5-1 with TRBJ2-1, with 8 bases fitting TRBD1. CDR1 is SGHRS, CDR2 YFSETQ, per germline. The CDR3 extends over 14 amino acids. Trimming took 4 bases from V and 4 from J; bases not matched to a gene: 4. This chain's CDR3 is CASSGRQGYNEQFF. The DNA for the CDR3 is TGCGCCAGCAGCGGGAGACAGGGGTACAATGAGCAGTTCTTC.